This TCR beta chain was observed in a study of brain metastases from non-small cell lung cancer. Clones were read by immunoSEQ multiplex PCR, and TCRdb kept only the in-frame ones, dropping some. The sample lists some 1,900 clones, 75% to 95% occurring once. Worth noting for this clone: What it binds is not known. Compared with germline, one end of the junction differs, possibly owing to a read error.

General study results and limits: Expanded T-cell clones appeared in 60% to 80% of brain metastases over primaries. Metastases had sparse T cells but largely shared repertoires with primaries. Compared with primary tumors, brain metastases showed less T-cell infiltration.

The source is a donor aged 40 or over with non-small cell lung cancer. Specimen: primary lung tumor tissue.

CDR3 sequence reads: CATNRGGSGSETQYF. The CDR3, as DNA: TGTGCCACCAACAGAGGAGGTAGCGGGAGTGAGACCCAGTACTTC. V and J are TRBV15 and TRBJ2-5, with 9 bases aligning to TRBD2. CDR1 and CDR2 (germline): LNHNV, YYDKDF (reference sequence). The CDR3 is 15 residues long.